These 22 T cell receptor beta chains came from one sample sequenced in a study of T-cell memory formation after mild COVID-19. TCRdb analysed the 5' RACE reads with MiXCR anew, one entry per CDR3 protein. The sample shows about 300,000 distinct CDR3 sequences, approximately 19% of them seen only once. The specimen was PBMCs or a T cell subset sorted from them (not recorded which). These receptors were collected from a man younger than 35 who had mild COVID-19 (a few samples of this study predate the infection). Cell type and time point are not known.

This clonotype was counted only a few times. The genes are TRBV20-1 and TRBJ2-7; D uncertain. The CDR3 is 15 residues long. Deletions cut 0 bases from V and 0 bases from J, with 12 bases between. Germline-derived CDR1 and CDR2 are DFQATT and SNEGSKA (reference sequence). The CDR3 nucleotides are TGCAGTGCTAGAGATCGAGTTAGGAGCTCCTACGAGCAGTACTTC. Protein sequence: CSARDRVRSSYEQYF.

This chain connects TRBV7-9 to TRBJ2-1; maybe TRBD2 (6 bases). The CDR3 runs 13 residues. Trimming removed 5 bases from V and 10 bases from J, with 15 bases in between. Germline CDR1 reads SEHNR; CDR2 reads FQNEAQ (reference sequence). The CDR3 DNA is TGTGCCAGCAGCCCGGTGACTCGGGGGGAGCAGTTCTTC. Its protein is CASSPVTRGEQFF.

This clonotype was counted between two and nine times. The J gene is TRBJ2-1, the V gene TRBV4-3; TRBD2 matches 12 bases. CDR1 is LGHNA and CDR2 is YSLEER in the germline V gene. V gave up 1 base and J gave up 5 bases; unmatched junction bases: 0. This CDR3 spans 15 amino acids. CDR3 region: CASSQGLAGDNEQFF. In DNA, the CDR3 is TGCGCCAGCAGCCAAGGACTAGCGGGGGACAATGAGCAGTTCTTC.

This sequence joins TRBV20-1 and TRBJ2-5; a weak D match, TRBD2 (6 bases). Germline assignment: CDR1 DFQATT and CDR2 SNEGSKA (reference sequence). The CDR3 length is 13 residues. Trimming took off 3 bases at V and 4 bases at J, with 12 bases between the two ends. CDR3 sequence reads: CSARGGSRETQYF. CDR3 nucleotides: TGCAGTGCTAGGGGAGGCAGCAGAGAGACCCAGTACTTC.

The chain uses TRBV7-8 and TRBJ1-2; D is undetermined. The CDR3 consists of 14 residues. Trimming removed 5 bases at V and 7 bases at J, with 17 bases between. In germline, CDR1 is SGHVS, CDR2 FQNEAQ. In DNA form, the CDR3 reads TGTGCCAGCAGCCCCTCTGAGTCGAAGGGTGGCTACACCTTC. Translated, it gives CASSPSESKGGYTF.

The table lists this clonotype with a few counts. This rearrangement joins TRBV7-2 to TRBJ2-3, with D unresolved. The CDR3 covers 14 residues. Trimming removed 2 bases at V and 6 bases at J, with 12 bases between. Germline loops: CDR1 SGHTA, CDR2 FQGNSA. CDR3 protein: CASSLNQVPDTQYF. CDR3 nucleotides: TGTGCCAGCAGCTTAAACCAAGTGCCGGATACGCAGTATTTT.

This clonotype came up a few times. The gene calls are TRBV5-6 and TRBJ2-3, with D hard to call. CDR3 length equals 13 residues. In germline, CDR1 is SGHDT, CDR2 YYEEEE. The V gene lost 3 bases and the J gene lost 2 bases, with 7 bases spanning the gap. Here the CDR3 reads CASSYPHTDTQYF. Here the CDR3 DNA reads TGTGCCAGCAGCTATCCACACACAGATACGCAGTATTTT.

V gene TRBV9 combines with J gene TRBJ2-1; 11 bases are shared with TRBD1. The CDR3 length is 16 residues. CDR1 and CDR2 from the germline V gene are SGDLS and YYNGEE. After removal of 7 bases from V and 8 bases from J, the junction contained 14 bases not matched to a gene. CDR3: CASAAAPGQGGDEQFF. The CDR3 DNA is TGTGCCAGCGCCGCGGCTCCGGGACAGGGGGGCGATGAGCAGTTCTTC.

This chain joins TRBV4-1 and TRBJ2-1; 11 bases line up with TRBD2. CDR1 and CDR2 from the germline V gene are MGHRA and YSYEKL. Trimming at V came to 1 base and at J to 2 bases, leaving 7 bases not matched to a gene. The CDR3 loop spans 18 amino acids. Written as DNA, the CDR3 is TGCGCCAGCAGCCAAGTGCTAGCGGGGGGCGGTCCCTACAATGAGCAGTTCTTC. This translates into CASSQVLAGGGPYNEQFF.

The rearrangement joins TRBV27 to TRBJ2-7, with D hard to call. This CDR3 region has 14 residues. In germline, CDR1 is MNHEY, CDR2 SMNVEV (reference sequence). Trimming removed 4 bases at V and 0 bases at J, with 10 bases between. The CDR3 DNA reads as TGTGCCAGCAGTTCCCTTGGTCCCTCCTACGAGCAGTACTTC. This translates into CASSSLGPSYEQYF.

The J gene is TRBJ2-3, the V gene TRBV24-1, with D perhaps TRBD2 (5 bases). CDR1 and CDR2 (germline): KGHDR, SFDVKD. The CDR3 is made up of 17 amino acids. V dropped 0 bases and J dropped 3 bases, with 15 bases sitting between them. CDR3: CATSDLKLRDETDTQYF. The DNA of the CDR3 is TGTGCCACCAGTGATTTGAAGCTGAGGGATGAGACAGATACGCAGTATTTT.

The V call is TRBV11-2, the J call TRBJ1-1; the D is unclear. V was shortened by 0 bases and J by 10 bases, with 12 bases between the two germline ends. Germline-derived CDR1 and CDR2 are SGHAT and FQNNGV. This CDR3 spans 13 amino acids. CDR3 protein: CASSLDLLRVAFF. CDR3 nucleotides: TGTGCCAGCAGCTTAGACCTCCTAAGGGTAGCTTTCTTT.

This clonotype was seen only a few times. The rearrangement uses TRBV30 and TRBJ2-2, with 12 bases fitting TRBD2. The junction had 5 bases not matched to a gene; V was cut back by 0 bases and J by 3 bases. This CDR3 has 17 amino acids. The germline V gene has CDR1 GTSNPN and CDR2 SVGIG (reference sequence). In nucleotides, the CDR3 is TGTGCCTGGAGTGTACGGCTAGCGGGGGGGTACACCGGGGAGCTGTTTTTT. Its protein product is CAWSVRLAGGYTGELFF.

The chain links TRBV29-1 to TRBJ2-1; D may correspond to TRBD1 or TRBD2 (5 bases each). The CDR3 spans 11 residues. Germline V CDR1 and CDR2: SQVTM, ANQGSEA. Trimming pared 6 bases from V and 7 bases from J, leaving 10 bases between. Written as DNA, the CDR3 is TGCAGCGTGGCAGGGACGAATGAGCAGTTCTTC. Protein sequence: CSVAGTNEQFF.

The sample holds a few counts of this clonotype. The chain links TRBV20-1 to TRBJ2-2, with D possibly TRBD2 on 6 matching bases. The CDR3 covers 15 residues. Germline CDR1 DFQATT, CDR2 SNEGSKA (reference sequence). V was cut by 0 bases and J by 5 bases, with 13 bases left in between. The CDR3, as DNA: TGCAGTGCTAGAGATCGGAGGGGAGGTACCGGGGAGCTGTTTTTT. Translating gives CSARDRRGGTGELFF.

This clonotype occurred a few times. J is TRBJ2-3 and V is TRBV9; 8 nucleotides align to TRBD1. V gave up 0 bases and J gave up 8 bases; unmatched junction bases: 17. The germline CDR1 and CDR2 sequences are SGDLS and YYNGEE. This CDR3 contains 18 residues. The CDR3 sequence is CASSVGPGQEVGLGTQYF. As DNA, the CDR3 is TGTGCCAGCAGCGTAGGTCCGGGACAGGAGGTAGGGTTGGGTACGCAGTATTTT.

The V call is TRBV5-1, the J call TRBJ2-7; either TRBD1 or TRBD2 may fit D (5 bases each). The germline V gene has CDR1 SGHRS and CDR2 YFSETQ. Trimming pared 5 bases from V and 5 bases from J, leaving 14 bases between. The CDR3 runs to 13 residues. The CDR3 loop is CASRAGTLHEQYF. As DNA, the CDR3 is TGCGCCAGCAGAGCCGGGACCCTCCACGAGCAGTACTTC.

This clonotype was seen at least ten times. The V call is TRBV5-5, the J call TRBJ1-4; D gene ambiguous. Germline CDR1 SGHKS, CDR2 YYEKEE (reference sequence). This CDR3 comprises 14 residues. V was cut by 0 bases and J by 4 bases, with 7 bases left in between. CDR3 nucleotide sequence: TGTGCCAGCAGCTTGGAGGCTGTTAATGAAAAACTGTTTTTT. Translating gives CASSLEAVNEKLFF.

V gene TRBV29-1 combines with J gene TRBJ2-2; 7 bases line up with TRBD1. CDR1 is SQVTM and CDR2 is ANQGSEA in the germline V gene. Trimming at V came to 4 bases and at J to 5 bases, leaving 1 base not matched to a gene. The CDR3 runs to 12 residues. The DNA for the CDR3 is TGCAGCGTTGTACAGGGGACCGGGGAGCTGTTTTTT. Translated, it gives CSVVQGTGELFF.

The V call is TRBV4-1, the J call TRBJ2-7, with 10 bases identical to TRBD2. Germline CDR1 and CDR2: MGHRA and YSYEKL. With 2 bases clipped from V and 2 bases from J, the junction kept 3 bases outside the gene matches. The CDR3 sequence is 15 residues long. The CDR3 DNA is TGCGCCAGCAGCCAATTTAGCGGGGGGACCTACGAGCAGTACTTC. Its translation: CASSQFSGGTYEQYF.

The chain uses TRBV5-5 and TRBJ1-3; D uncertain. From germline, CDR1 is SGHKS and CDR2 YYEKEE (reference sequence). Trimming took off 1 base at V and 4 bases at J, with 9 bases between the two ends. The CDR3 spans 14 residues. CDR3 protein: CASSLSDFGNTIYF. In DNA, the CDR3 is TGTGCCAGCAGCTTGTCGGATTTCGGAAACACCATATATTTT.

In this sample, this clonotype turned up a few times. J is TRBJ2-5 and V is TRBV7-9; D is perhaps TRBD1 (6 bases). Trimming cost V 2 bases and J 3 bases, with 13 bases left between them. The CDR3 is 15 residues long. Germline CDR1 and CDR2: SEHNR and FQNEAQ (reference sequence). The chain's CDR3 is CASSLNDWTEETQYF. DNA for the CDR3: TGTGCCAGCAGCTTAAACGATTGGACAGAAGAGACCCAGTACTTC.